This T cell receptor (beta chain) appears in the sequencing data of a study of cytomegalovirus exposure and HLA in healthy donors. Whole-study context: The same platform as the approximately 660 first-cohort repertoires was used for the 100 to 150 validation repertoires, a later analysis reported.

The assay was immunoSEQ multiplex PCR, and TCRdb's table has in-frame clones only and misses some. The table lists about 98,000 clones, around 90% of them singletons. These donors were members of the approximately 120-subject validation cohort, a group separate from the roughly 670-subject first cohort. A remark on this clone: Its antigen is unknown.

Study-wide results and limits: It was 150 or so TCR beta chains that were listed as cytomegalovirus-associated.

With 4 bases clipped from V and 5 bases from J, the junction kept 14 bases outside the gene matches. The CDR3 is made up of 16 amino acids. CDR1 is SGDLS and CDR2 is YYNGEE in the germline V gene. This chain connects TRBV9 to TRBJ1-2; 7 bases match TRBD1. Material for sequencing was PBMCs. The clonotype comes from a woman under 40 in good health and CMV-seronegative. The DNA for the CDR3 is TGTGCCAGCAGCCATACAAGGGGGCAGGGAAGATATGGCTACACCTTC. It codes for CASSHTRGQGRYGYTF.